This entry lists 24 T cell receptor beta chains sequenced from one sample in a study of blood T cell repertoires in COVID-19. Profiling relied on immunoSEQ multiplex PCR, and the TCRdb table lists in-frame clones only, not all of them. The table records roughly 380,000 clones, around 85% of them present only once. Sequenced: peripheral blood. Receptors were obtained from a young woman with acute or convalescent COVID-19.

The rearrangement links TRBV6-5 to TRBJ2-4, with a tentative D call TRBD2 (5 bases). The germline V gene has CDR1 MNHEY and CDR2 SVGAGI. The CDR3 is 15 residues long. V gave up 2 bases and J gave up 0 bases, with 8 bases separating them. CDR3 DNA sequence: TGTGCCAGCAGTTACGGGAGTTTAGCCAAAAACATTCAGTACTTC. It codes for CASSYGSLAKNIQYF.

The chain is built from TRBV6-6 and TRBJ1-5, with 9 positions matching TRBD1. The CDR3 has 17 amino acids. V gave up 5 bases and J gave up 2 bases; unmatched junction bases: 10. CDR1 is MNHNY, CDR2 SVGAGI, per germline (reference sequence). The CDR3 DNA follows: TGTGCCAGCAGTCCCGGCTTTACAGGGGGCGGCAATCAGCCCCAGCATTTT. Residues: CASSPGFTGGGNQPQHF.

The chain employs TRBV10-3 and TRBJ1-4; D remains unclear. Trimming pared 7 bases from V and 6 bases from J, leaving 12 bases between. CDR1 is ENHRY, CDR2 SYGVKD, per germline. This CDR3 contains 13 residues. Here the CDR3 DNA reads TGTGCCATCAATTCGGAGGTTCATGAAAAACTGTTTTTT. It encodes CAINSEVHEKLFF.

The chain is built from TRBV12-5 and TRBJ2-1; 9 positions agree with TRBD1. In germline, CDR1 is LGHNT, CDR2 FRNRAP. The V segment lost 4 bases and the J segment 3 bases; nucleotides outside the gene matches: 7. The CDR3 totals 16 residues. The CDR3 sequence is CASGSLQGAYYNEQFF. In DNA, the CDR3 is TGTGCTAGTGGTTCTTTACAGGGGGCTTACTACAATGAGCAGTTCTTC.

The chain carries TRBV27 and TRBJ1-5; no reliable D call. Germline V lookup: CDR1 MNHEY, CDR2 SMNVEV (reference sequence). The CDR3 extends over 14 amino acids. Trimming removed 3 bases at V and 5 bases at J, with 11 bases between. CDR3 nucleotides: TGTGCCAGCAGTTTGGGAGGGCCCTATCAGCCCCAGCATTTT. Amino acid sequence: CASSLGGPYQPQHF.

The rearrangement links TRBV4-1 to TRBJ1-1, with TRBD1 as a possible D gene (6 bases). Germline V gives CDR1 MGHRA, CDR2 YSYEKL. The CDR3 is 14 amino acids. V lost 4 bases, J lost 3 bases, and 12 bases lay in between. The CDR3 is CASSRLSGDTEAFF. The DNA for the CDR3 is TGCGCCAGCAGCCGACTTTCAGGGGACACTGAAGCTTTCTTT.

In DNA, the CDR3 is TGTGCCAGCAGTTTGGAGGCAGTAAGAAAAGAGACCCAGTACTTC. Amino acids: CASSLEAVRKETQYF. V usage is TRBV28 and J usage is TRBJ2-5; weak D call: TRBD2 (5 bases). Trimming removed 3 bases from V and 3 bases from J, with 14 bases in between. The germline V gene has CDR1 MDHEN and CDR2 SYDVKM. CDR3 size: 15 residues.

This chain connects TRBV7-6 to TRBJ1-1; TRBD1 matches 11 bases. The CDR3 is made up of 14 amino acids. V lost 2 bases to trimming and J lost 8 bases; unmatched junction nucleotides: 4. Per germline, CDR1 SGHVS and CDR2 FNYEAQ. In DNA, the CDR3 is TGTGCCAGCAGCTTAAGGACAGGGGGCGCGGAAGCTTTCTTT. This codes for CASSLRTGGAEAFF.

The chain combines TRBV3-1 (or the pseudogene TRBV3-2) with TRBJ1-1; the D gene is possibly TRBD1 (5 bases). Trimming pared 3 bases from V and 1 base from J, leaving 12 bases between. The CDR3 runs 15 residues. Germline V gives CDR1 LGHDT, CDR2 YNNKEL (reference sequence). The CDR3 region is CASSHPVQGNTEAFF. The CDR3 DNA reads as TGTGCCAGCAGCCATCCCGTCCAGGGGAACACTGAAGCTTTCTTT.

In its sample, this clone was seen a few times. The chain couples TRBV9 to TRBJ1-4, with D possibly matching TRBD1 (5 bases). CDR1 and CDR2 (germline): SGDLS, YYNGEE. Trimming stripped 0 bases from V and 5 bases from J, with 11 bases between. This CDR3 contains 15 residues. CDR3 amino acids: CASSVEGAENEKLFF. The CDR3 DNA reads TGTGCCAGCAGCGTAGAAGGGGCCGAGAATGAAAAACTGTTTTTT.

CDR3 region: CSASGGQSLEGYTF. CDR3 sequence (DNA): TGCAGTGCTAGTGGGGGACAGTCTCTTGAGGGCTACACCTTC. The chain joins TRBV20-1 to TRBJ1-2; 7 nucleotides line up with TRBD1. Germline values: CDR1 DFQATT, CDR2 SNEGSKA (reference sequence). The J segment lost 8 bases and the V segment lost 3 bases, leaving 12 bases of the junction unmatched. The CDR3 loop spans 14 amino acids.

The chain is built from TRBV2 and TRBJ1-2, with TRBD1 as a possible D gene (5 bases). Trimming removed 8 bases from V and 3 bases from J, with 13 bases in between. CDR3 length equals 13 residues. Germline V lookup: CDR1 SNHLY, CDR2 FYNNEI. The CDR3 here is CASAGRGYYGYTF. CDR3 coding DNA: TGTGCCAGCGCCGGGAGGGGCTACTATGGCTACACCTTC.

The chain couples TRBV10-2 to TRBJ1-4, with D maybe TRBD1 (6 bases). The V gene's germline CDR1 is WSHSY and CDR2 SAAADI. Trimming took 3 bases from V and 7 from J, leaving 12 bases between them. The CDR3 loop spans 14 amino acids. CDR3 coding DNA: TGCGCCAGCAGTGAACCAGGGGAAGCTGAAAAACTGTTTTTT. Its translation: CASSEPGEAEKLFF.

The V gene is TRBV3-1 (or the pseudogene TRBV3-2), the J gene TRBJ2-7; tentatively, D is TRBD2 (7 bases). CDR1 is LGHDT, CDR2 YNNKEL, per germline (reference sequence). The CDR3 spans 16 residues. V dropped 4 bases and J dropped 7 bases, with 23 bases sitting between them. CDR3 coding DNA: TGTGCCAGCAGCCCGGGAACGTGGGGGGGGCGAAGGGAGCAGTACTTC. This sequence encodes CASSPGTWGGRREQYF.

V and J are TRBV9 and TRBJ2-2, with TRBD2 identical over 13 bases. CDR1 and CDR2 from the germline V gene are SGDLS and YYNGEE. The CDR3 spans 18 residues. J lost 2 bases, V lost 3 bases, and 7 bases had no gene match. The CDR3 spells CASSAPTSGGGNTGELFF. The CDR3 region has the DNA TGTGCCAGCAGCGCCCCCACTAGCGGGGGGGGCAACACCGGGGAGCTGTTTTTT.

This clone was seen only a few times. The chain joins TRBV29-1 to TRBJ2-1; possible D gene TRBD2, 5 bases. The CDR3 loop spans 14 amino acids. V dropped 5 bases and J dropped 8 bases, with 19 bases sitting between them. Germline V CDR1 and CDR2: SQVTM, ANQGSEA. CDR3 in amino acids: CSVLALSFLHEQFF. As DNA, the CDR3 is TGCAGCGTTTTAGCGTTATCATTCTTACATGAGCAGTTCTTC.

CDR3 protein: CASSLAGYQPQHF. DNA for the CDR3: TGCGCCAGCAGCTTGGCCGGGTATCAGCCCCAGCATTTT. This chain connects TRBV5-1 to TRBJ1-5; D remains unclear. Trimming took 0 bases from V and 5 from J, leaving 6 bases between them. The CDR3 totals 13 residues. Per the germline V gene, CDR1 is SGHRS and CDR2 is YFSETQ.

V usage is TRBV5-5 and J usage is TRBJ2-2; 11 bases fit TRBD2. This CDR3 has 15 amino acids. The germline CDR1 and CDR2 sequences are SGHKS and YYEKEE (reference sequence). V gave up 5 bases and J gave up 2 bases; unmatched junction bases: 2. CDR3 loop: CASSLAGGNTGELFF. The CDR3 bases are TGTGCCAGCAGTCTAGCGGGGGGAAACACCGGGGAGCTGTTTTTT.

With respect to this clone: Other DNA sequences from this sample encode an identical CDR3 as well. The chain couples TRBV5-1 to TRBJ2-3; D is undetermined. Germline assignment: CDR1 SGHRS and CDR2 YFSETQ. The V and J ends lost 0 bases and 4 bases respectively, with 6 bases between them. CDR3 size: 13 residues. The CDR3 here is CASSLGGPDTQYF. For the CDR3, the DNA is TGCGCCAGCAGCTTGGGTGGGCCAGATACGCAGTATTTT.

V usage is TRBV10-3 and J usage is TRBJ1-1; no clear D gene. This CDR3 is built from 15 residues. Germline loops: CDR1 ENHRY, CDR2 SYGVKD. Deletions cut 5 bases from V and 1 base from J, with 14 bases between. The CDR3 here is CAISTTQTQNTEAFF. The CDR3 coding sequence is TGTGCCATCAGTACGACACAGACCCAGAACACTGAAGCTTTCTTT.

The chain couples TRBV11-2 to TRBJ1-5, with D possibly TRBD1 on 6 matching bases. This CDR3 has 15 amino acids. Trimming pared 5 bases from V and 3 bases from J, leaving 14 bases between. The germline CDR1 and CDR2 sequences are SGHAT and FQNNGV. The CDR3 sequence: CASSLTTGINQPQHF. The CDR3 coding sequence is TGTGCCAGCAGCCTGACAACAGGGATCAATCAGCCCCAGCATTTT.

V is TRBV27 and J is TRBJ2-5; TRBD1 is a possible D gene (5 bases). This CDR3 comprises 13 residues. CDR1 and CDR2 from the germline V gene are MNHEY and SMNVEV (reference sequence). V shed 6 bases and J shed 0 bases, with 8 bases lying between them. CDR3 loop: CASRGHNQETQYF. The CDR3 DNA follows: TGTGCCAGCAGAGGACACAACCAAGAGACCCAGTACTTC.

The chain links TRBV19 to TRBJ1-3, with 8 positions matching TRBD1. The germline gives CDR1 LNHDA, CDR2 SQIVND (reference sequence). The CDR3 is 17 residues long. After removal of 6 bases from V and 0 bases from J, the junction contained 10 bases not matched to a gene. The chain's CDR3 is CASSLLTGANSGNTIYF. CDR3 in DNA: TGTGCCAGTAGCCTCCTGACAGGGGCCAACTCTGGAAACACCATATATTTT. The variable domain in full, with the rest retrieved from reference TRBV19 and TRBJ1-3, is DGGITQSPKYLFRKEGQNVTLSCEQNLNHDAMYWYRQDPGQGLRLIYYSQIVNDFQKGDIAEGYSVSREKKESFPLTVTSAQKNPTAFYLCASSLLTGANSGNTIYFGEGSWLTVV.

The gene calls are TRBV19 and TRBJ2-3; TRBD1 aligns across 9 bases. V gave up 5 bases and J gave up 5 bases; unmatched junction bases: 8. The length of the CDR3 is 15 residues. Germline V CDR1 and CDR2: LNHDA, SQIVND (reference sequence). Written as DNA, the CDR3 is TGTGCCAGTAGTTCCCACAGGGGGCAAATAGATACGCAGTATTTT. Amino acids: CASSSHRGQIDTQYF. The full variable domain, with the rest looked up from reference TRBV19 and TRBJ2-3, is DGGITQSPKYLFRKEGQNVTLSCEQNLNHDAMYWYRQDPGQGLRLIYYSQIVNDFQKGDIAEGYSVSREKKESFPLTVTSAQKNPTAFYLCASSSHRGQIDTQYFGPGTRLTVL.